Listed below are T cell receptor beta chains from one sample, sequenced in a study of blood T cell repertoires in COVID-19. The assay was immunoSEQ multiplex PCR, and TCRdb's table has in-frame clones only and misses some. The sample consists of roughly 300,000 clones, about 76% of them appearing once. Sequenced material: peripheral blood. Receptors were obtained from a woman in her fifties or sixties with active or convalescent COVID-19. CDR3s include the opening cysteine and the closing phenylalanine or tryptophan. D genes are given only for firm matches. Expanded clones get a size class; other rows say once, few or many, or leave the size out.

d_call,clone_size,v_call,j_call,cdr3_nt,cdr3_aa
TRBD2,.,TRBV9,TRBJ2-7,TGTGCCAGCAGCGTAGATGGCGGGGGTTCCTACGAGCAGTACTTC,CASSVDGGGSYEQYF
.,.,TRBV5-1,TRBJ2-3,TGCGCCAGCACCGACCAGGGGAGCACAGATACGCAGTATTTT,CASTDQGSTDTQYF
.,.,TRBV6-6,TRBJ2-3,TGTGCCAGCAGTTACTACAGACAGGCCCCGACAGATACGCAGTATTTT,CASSYYRQAPTDTQYF
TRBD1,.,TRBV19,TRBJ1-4,TGTGCCAGTAGTGGGTCGGACAGGGTTGGAAATGAAAAACTGTTTTTT,CASSGSDRVGNEKLFF
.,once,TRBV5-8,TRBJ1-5,TGTGCCAGCAGCTCATTCCCAGGGCCCCTTTCCACTTATAGCAATCAGCCCCAGCATTTT,CASSSFPGPLSTYSNQPQHF
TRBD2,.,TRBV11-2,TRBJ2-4,TGTGCCAGCAGCTTCCGCGGGGGGGGTAGAGCCAAAAACATTCAGTACTTC,CASSFRGGGRAKNIQYF
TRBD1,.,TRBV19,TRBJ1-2,TGTGCCAGTAGTCCCCAGGGGGACCCATACTATGGCTACACCTTC,CASSPQGDPYYGYTF
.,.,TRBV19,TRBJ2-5,TGTGCCAGTAGTATAGGGACAGACCCAAAAGAGACCCAGTACTTC,CASSIGTDPKETQYF
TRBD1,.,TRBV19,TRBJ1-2,TGTGCCAGTAGTATGAAACCCCTCTCGACAGGGCGGGACGTTAACTATGGCTACACCTTC,CASSMKPLSTGRDVNYGYTF
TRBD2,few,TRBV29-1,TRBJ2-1,TGCAGCGTCCCCCGACGGACTAGCAGCCCCGACAATGAGCAGTTCTTC,CSVPRRTSSPDNEQFF
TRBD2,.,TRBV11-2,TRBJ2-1,TGTGCCAGCAGCTTAGATGGGCGGGGGGCCCATGAGCAGTTCTTC,CASSLDGRGAHEQFF
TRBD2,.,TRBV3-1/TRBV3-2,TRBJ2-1,TGTGCCAGCAGCCAAGAGGAGCGGGGGGGCGGGAATGAGCAGTTCTTC,CASSQEERGGGNEQFF
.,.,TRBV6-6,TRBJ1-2,TGTGCCAGCAGTTACGGGGGGGGATCTAACTATGGCTACACCTTC,CASSYGGGSNYGYTF
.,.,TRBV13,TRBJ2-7,TGTGCCAGCAGCTTCCGCTCCTACGAGCAGTACTTC,CASSFRSYEQYF
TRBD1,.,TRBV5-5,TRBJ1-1,TGTGCCAGCAGCTCCGTTGGACAGGGAACTGAAGCTTTCTTT,CASSSVGQGTEAFF
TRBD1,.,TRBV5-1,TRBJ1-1,TGCGCCAGCAGCCGCGGCACAGGGGGCACTGAAGCTTTCTTT,CASSRGTGGTEAFF
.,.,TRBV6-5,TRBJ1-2,TGTGCCTCTAGGCCGGCGGGGGGCGGCTATGGCTACACCTTC,CASRPAGGGYGYTF
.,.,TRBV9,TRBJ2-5,TGTGCCAGCAGCCCCCGTAGCAGCCGGCAGGGAGAGACCCAGTACTTC,CASSPRSSRQGETQYF
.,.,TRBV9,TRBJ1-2,TGTGCCAGCAGCGGAATACCAGGAACTAACTATGGCTACACCTTC,CASSGIPGTNYGYTF
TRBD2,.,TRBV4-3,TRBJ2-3,TGCGCCAGCAGCCAAGAAGCCCAGCGGGGCGGGGATACGCAGTATTTT,CASSQEAQRGGDTQYF
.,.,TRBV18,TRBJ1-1,TGTGCCAGCAGGGGCCAGGGGACTGAAGCTTTCTTT,CASRGQGTEAFF
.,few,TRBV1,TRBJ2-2,TGCACCAGCAGCATTTCCGGGACAGAGAACACCGGGGAGCTGTTTTTT,CTSSISGTENTGELFF
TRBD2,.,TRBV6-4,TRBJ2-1,TGTGCCAGCAGTGGAGAGCGGGGGGGCATGGATGAGCAGTTCTTC,CASSGERGGMDEQFF
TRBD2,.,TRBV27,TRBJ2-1,TGTGCCAGCAGTTTACGGGTAGCGGGGTACAATGAGCAGTTCTTC,CASSLRVAGYNEQFF
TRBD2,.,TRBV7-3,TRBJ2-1,TGTGCCAGCAGCCTTAGCGGGGGCCCTACCAATGAGCAGTTCTTC,CASSLSGGPTNEQFF
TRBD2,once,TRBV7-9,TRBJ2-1,TGTGCCAGCAGGTATTTAGCGGGGGGCGAGTACAATGAGCAGTTCTTC,CASRYLAGGEYNEQFF
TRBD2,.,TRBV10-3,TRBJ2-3,TGTGCCATCAACGAAATAGGGCTAGCGGGAACAGATACGCAGTATTTT,CAINEIGLAGTDTQYF
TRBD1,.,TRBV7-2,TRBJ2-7,TGTGCCAGCAGCCCAGACCGGGACAGGGCCTACGAGCAGTACTTC,CASSPDRDRAYEQYF
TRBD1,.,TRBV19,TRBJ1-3,TGTGCCAGTAGTATTGATCGGTGGGGACAGGGCGCTGGAAACACCATATATTTT,CASSIDRWGQGAGNTIYF
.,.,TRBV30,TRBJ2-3,TGTGCCTGGAGCCCCTGGCGAGCGGAGAACACAGATACGCAGTATTTT,CAWSPWRAENTDTQYF
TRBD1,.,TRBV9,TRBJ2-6,TGTGCCAGCAGCGTAGGGACAGGCTTCTCTGGGGCCAACGTCCTGACTTTC,CASSVGTGFSGANVLTF
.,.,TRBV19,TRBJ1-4,TGTGCCAGTACAGGGTCAGGATTCGAAAAACTGTTTTTT,CASTGSGFEKLFF
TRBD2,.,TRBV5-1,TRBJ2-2,TGCGCCAGCAGCTTGTCGACTAGCGGGGGCACCGGGGAGCTGTTTTTT,CASSLSTSGGTGELFF
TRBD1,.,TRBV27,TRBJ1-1,TGTGCCAGCAGTGAAACAGGGGGCAAGAGCACTGAAGCTTTCTTT,CASSETGGKSTEAFF
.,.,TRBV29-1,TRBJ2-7,TGCAGCGCGACAGGTCCCTCCTACGAGCAGTACTTC,CSATGPSYEQYF
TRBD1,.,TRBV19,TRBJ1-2,TGTGCCAGTAGTGGAAGAAGACGGACAGGCAGTGGCTACACCTTC,CASSGRRRTGSGYTF
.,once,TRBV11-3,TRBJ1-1,TGTGCCAGCAGCTCGTCCGGAGGAAACACTGAAGCTTTCTTT,CASSSSGGNTEAFF
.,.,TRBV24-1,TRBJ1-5,TGTGCCACCAGTGATCGGGGTACAGTTAGGGGCAATCAGCCCCAGCATTTT,CATSDRGTVRGNQPQHF
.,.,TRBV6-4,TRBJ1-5,TGTGCCAGGAGGGGGTGGGGTCAGCCCCAGCATTTT,CARRGWGQPQHF
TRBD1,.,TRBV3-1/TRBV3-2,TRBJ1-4,TGTGCCAGCAGCCCCAGGGGGGATCTCGAAAAACTGTTTTTT,CASSPRGDLEKLFF
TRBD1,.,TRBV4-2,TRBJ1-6,TGTGCCAGCAGCCAACGGGACAGGGGGCCGAATTCACCCCTCCACTTT,CASSQRDRGPNSPLHF
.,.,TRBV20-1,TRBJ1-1,TGCAGTGCTTTCATGAACACTGAAGCTTTCTTT,CSAFMNTEAFF
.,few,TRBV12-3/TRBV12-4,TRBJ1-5,TGTGCCAGCAGTTTCCCAGGGGATCAGCCCCAGCATTTT,CASSFPGDQPQHF
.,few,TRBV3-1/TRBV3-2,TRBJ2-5,TGTGCCAGCAGCCAAAGATCGGGGTTCGAGACCCAGTACTTC,CASSQRSGFETQYF
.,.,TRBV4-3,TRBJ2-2,TGCGCCAGCAGCCAAGAAGCTGGATTCGCTCGGCTAGCGCGCACCGGGGAGCTGTTTTTT,CASSQEAGFARLARTGELFF
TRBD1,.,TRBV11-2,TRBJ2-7,TGTGCCAGCAGCGTCGTACCGGGACAGGGAGCCTACGAGCAGTACTTC,CASSVVPGQGAYEQYF
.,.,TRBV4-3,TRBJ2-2,TGCGCCAGCAGCCGGGGCCCCACTTACACCGGGGAGCTGTTTTTT,CASSRGPTYTGELFF
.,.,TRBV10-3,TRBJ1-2,TGTGCCATCAGTAGGTCAGGGGTTGCTGATGGCTACACCTTC,CAISRSGVADGYTF
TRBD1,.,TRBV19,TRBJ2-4,TGTGCCAGTAGTATAGGGGGGGGACAGGGGAGATTAGCCAAAAACATTCAGTACTTC,CASSIGGGQGRLAKNIQYF
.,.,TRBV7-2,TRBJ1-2,TGTGCCAGCAGCCCGCTCGACAGGTTTTGGTATGGCTACACCTTC,CASSPLDRFWYGYTF